Listed here are 25 T cell receptor beta chains from one sample, sequenced in a study of blood T cell repertoires in COVID-19 (dated by TCRdb to 2018 to 2020). Library preparation used the immunoSEQ multiplex PCR assay. TCRdb's version of the immuneACCESS table is confined to in-frame rearrangements and falls short of the full clone set. An unresolved V gene accounts for under half of the shortfall where checked; the remainder is of unknown origin. The sample yields roughly 250,000 clones; 90% were counted once. Around 3.5% of the sample rests with the top ten. The source material was peripheral blood. The receptors here all came from a woman in her forties with acute or convalescent COVID-19.

The chain links TRBV3-1 (or the pseudogene TRBV3-2) to TRBJ1-1; the D gene is possibly TRBD1 (5 bases). The germline gives CDR1 LGHDT, CDR2 YNNKEL (reference sequence). V was clipped by 1 base and J by 8 bases, with 11 bases between them. The CDR3 spans 13 residues. CDR3 bases: TGTGCCAGCAGCCAAGTCTCCGGACACGAAGCTTTCTTT. Translation: CASSQVSGHEAFF.

The chain carries TRBV30 and TRBJ1-4; D gene unclear. Deletions cut 0 bases from V and 8 bases from J, with 10 bases between. Germline-derived CDR1 and CDR2 are GTSNPN and SVGIG (reference sequence). CDR3 length: 13 residues. The CDR3 loop is CAWSVLPGEKLFF. CDR3 nucleotide sequence: TGTGCCTGGAGTGTATTGCCAGGCGAAAAACTGTTTTTT.

The rearrangement links TRBV4-1 to TRBJ2-1; tentatively, D is TRBD2 (5 bases). This CDR3 is 14 amino acids long. V was trimmed by 0 bases and J by 10 bases, leaving 13 bases between them. CDR1 is MGHRA, CDR2 YSYEKL, per germline. The CDR3 here is CASSQERRAVEQFF. DNA for the CDR3: TGCGCCAGCAGCCAAGAGAGGAGAGCGGTCGAGCAGTTCTTC.

In nucleotides, the CDR3 is TGCGCCAGCAGCCAAGATCCGGGTAACTATGGCTACACCTTC. It codes for CASSQDPGNYGYTF. The chain employs TRBV4-1 and TRBJ1-2, with D hard to call. This CDR3 is 14 amino acids long. V was cut by 0 bases and J by 1 base, with 6 bases left in between. Germline V gene data show CDR1 as MGHRA and CDR2 as YSYEKL.

This chain connects TRBV10-1 to TRBJ1-1; 7 nucleotides align to TRBD1. The CDR3 is made up of 14 amino acids. Germline trimming cut 6 bases from V and 11 bases from J; bases unmatched to any gene: 15. CDR1 is WNHNN, CDR2 SYGVQD, per germline (reference sequence). The CDR3 loop is CASSVGTDRAMAFF. The DNA for the CDR3 is TGCGCCAGCAGCGTCGGGACAGACAGAGCGATGGCTTTCTTT.

The chain is built from TRBV27 and TRBJ2-3, with a tentative D call TRBD1 (5 bases). The CDR3 loop spans 15 amino acids. V dropped 7 bases and J dropped 1 base, with 15 bases sitting between them. Germline V gene data show CDR1 as MNHEY and CDR2 as SMNVEV (reference sequence). For the CDR3, the DNA is TGTGCCAGCAACCACGGACCCAGGGGCACAGATACGCAGTATTTT. It translates to CASNHGPRGTDTQYF.

This chain uses TRBV11-2 with TRBJ1-4; TRBD1 is a possible D gene (5 bases). CDR3 length: 12 residues. Germline loops: CDR1 SGHAT, CDR2 FQNNGV. Trimming cost V 3 bases and J 7 bases, with 6 bases left between them. Written as DNA, the CDR3 is TGTGCCAGCAGCTTGACAGTTGAAAAACTGTTTTTT. This encodes CASSLTVEKLFF.

This clone was observed a handful of times. The chain has TRBV5-1 and TRBJ2-2; 8 bases are shared with TRBD1. CDR3 size: 15 residues. Trimming cost V 5 bases and J 0 bases; bases outside gene matches: 3. Germline V gene data show CDR1 as SGHRS and CDR2 as YFSETQ. The CDR3 here is CASRTQGANTGELFF. The CDR3 nucleotides read TGCGCCAGCAGGACACAGGGGGCGAACACCGGGGAGCTGTTTTTT.

The genes are TRBV2 and TRBJ1-5; 10 bases are shared with TRBD1. Germline trimming cut 7 bases from V and 5 bases from J; bases unmatched to any gene: 8. Germline assignment: CDR1 SNHLY and CDR2 FYNNEI. The CDR3 is made up of 15 amino acids. The CDR3 region has the DNA TGTGCCAGCACTTCTTTAGGGACAGGGGATCAGCCCCAGCATTTT. It translates to CASTSLGTGDQPQHF.

The rearrangement joins TRBV19 to TRBJ1-1, with D unclear. Trimming removed 8 bases from V and 3 bases from J, with 10 bases in between. This CDR3 contains 12 residues. The germline V gene encodes CDR1 LNHDA and CDR2 SQIVND (reference sequence). The CDR3 nucleotides are TGTGCCAGTGCTGAGCCCTACACTGAAGCTTTCTTT. Translation: CASAEPYTEAFF.

The rearrangement links TRBV18 to TRBJ1-2, with D perhaps matching TRBD1 (6 bases). Germline V gene sequence: CDR1 KGHSH, CDR2 LQKENI. Trimming stripped 3 bases from V and 4 bases from J, with 9 bases between. There are 13 residues in the CDR3. CDR3 nucleotide sequence: TGTGCCAGCTCACCGGACAGCGCCTATGGCTACACCTTC. Encoded protein: CASSPDSAYGYTF.

Only one count was recorded for this clone. The rearrangement links TRBV7-3 to TRBJ2-3; D possibly corresponds to TRBD2 (5 bases). Germline CDR1 is SGHTA and CDR2 is FQGTGA. V was pared by 2 bases and J by 4 bases, with 22 bases between. The length of the CDR3 is 18 residues. This CDR3 is CASSLFGDSAALADTQYF. Here the CDR3 DNA reads TGTGCCAGCAGCTTATTCGGGGATAGTGCAGCACTCGCAGATACGCAGTATTTT.

The genes are TRBV9 and TRBJ1-2; 8 nucleotides align to TRBD1. The V gene's germline CDR1 is SGDLS and CDR2 YYNGEE. CDR3 size: 14 residues. V was pared by 3 bases and J by 4 bases, with 5 bases of the junction left unmatched. The CDR3 is CASSGRQGFYGYTF. CDR3 bases: TGTGCCAGCAGCGGACGACAGGGGTTCTATGGCTACACCTTC.

The rearrangement links TRBV2 to TRBJ1-5, with 7 positions matching TRBD1. Trimming at V came to 4 bases and at J to 6 bases, leaving 6 bases not matched to a gene. The CDR3 extends over 14 amino acids. Germline V lookup: CDR1 SNHLY, CDR2 FYNNEI. Written as DNA, the CDR3 is TGTGCCAGCAGTGGACAGGGTTTCGCTCAGCCCCAGCATTTT. Translating it yields CASSGQGFAQPQHF.

This rearrangement joins TRBV4-1 to TRBJ2-5; D unresolved. The germline V gene has CDR1 MGHRA and CDR2 YSYEKL. The CDR3 spans 14 residues. With 1 base removed from V and 4 bases from J, the gap between germline ends came to 10 bases. The CDR3 spells CASSQGADGETQYF. CDR3 in DNA: TGCGCCAGCAGCCAAGGAGCCGATGGAGAGACCCAGTACTTC.

This sequence joins TRBV11-3 and TRBJ2-1, with D possibly TRBD2 on 6 matching bases. Trimming stripped 5 bases from V and 8 bases from J, with 13 bases between. The germline V gene has CDR1 SGHNT and CDR2 YENEEA. The CDR3 is 13 amino acids. CDR3 loop: CASSLPGGDEQFF. CDR3 in DNA: TGTGCCAGCAGCCTCCCGGGCGGGGATGAGCAGTTCTTC.

The genes are TRBV6-6 and TRBJ2-1; 7 bases match TRBD2. The CDR3 has 14 residues. The V gene end was trimmed by 6 bases and the J gene end by 3 bases; junction bases not matched to a gene: 5. Germline CDR1 reads MNHNY; CDR2 reads SVGAGI (reference sequence). For the CDR3, the DNA is TGTGCCAGCAGCGACGGGGGGAGCTACAATGAGCAGTTCTTC. Protein sequence: CASSDGGSYNEQFF.

This chain connects TRBV5-1 to TRBJ1-1; possible D gene TRBD1, 6 bases. The CDR3 sequence is 16 residues long. The germline CDR1 and CDR2 sequences are SGHRS and YFSETQ. The germline V and J ends were trimmed by 1 base and 0 bases, with 13 bases remaining between them. The CDR3 nucleotides are TGCGCCAGCAGCTTGTCACAGGGACCCTTGAACACTGAAGCTTTCTTT. Translation: CASSLSQGPLNTEAFF.

Only one count was recorded for this clone. V is TRBV10-3 and J is TRBJ1-2, with TRBD1 matching over 8 bases. The CDR3 has 13 amino acids. With 7 bases clipped from V and 8 bases from J, the junction kept 9 bases outside the gene matches. CDR1 and CDR2 (germline): ENHRY, SYGVKD. The CDR3 protein is CAITNGQGEGYTF. CDR3 DNA: TGTGCCATCACCAACGGACAGGGCGAGGGCTACACCTTC.

The chain links TRBV6-5 to TRBJ1-2; 8 bases align to TRBD1. The junction had 10 bases not matched to a gene; V was cut back by 2 bases and J by 5 bases. Per germline, CDR1 MNHEY and CDR2 SVGAGI. The CDR3 has 16 residues. As DNA, the CDR3 is TGTGCCAGCAGTTACCTTTATGAGACAGGGGTATATGGCTACACCTTC. It encodes CASSYLYETGVYGYTF.

This chain uses TRBV9 with TRBJ1-5; D is unclear. CDR3 size: 15 residues. The germline V gene encodes CDR1 SGDLS and CDR2 YYNGEE. Trimming pared 0 bases from V and 0 bases from J, leaving 7 bases between. This chain's CDR3 is CASSVGSLSNQPQHF. CDR3 nucleotide sequence: TGTGCCAGCAGCGTAGGAAGCCTTAGCAATCAGCCCCAGCATTTT.

The rearrangement links TRBV3-1 (or the pseudogene TRBV3-2) to TRBJ2-2; TRBD1 is a possible D gene (6 bases). The CDR3 sequence is 15 residues long. Germline CDR1 is LGHDT and CDR2 is YNNKEL (reference sequence). V was clipped by 5 bases and J by 1 base, with 11 bases between them. The CDR3 bases are TGTGCCAGCAGCTTTGGACAGAAGAACACCGGGGAGCTGTTTTTT. Protein sequence: CASSFGQKNTGELFF.

The chain employs TRBV5-5 and TRBJ2-3, with no clear D. V was clipped by 0 bases and J by 1 base, with 12 bases between them. In germline, CDR1 is SGHKS, CDR2 YYEKEE (reference sequence). The length of the CDR3 is 16 residues. CDR3 loop: CASSLVPRYGTDTQYF. As DNA, the CDR3 is TGTGCCAGCAGCTTGGTCCCCCGGTATGGCACAGATACGCAGTATTTT.

The chain couples TRBV5-8 to TRBJ2-5; 7 bases are shared with TRBD2. Germline V lookup: CDR1 SGHTS, CDR2 YDEGEE. The V segment lost 5 bases and the J segment 5 bases; nucleotides outside the gene matches: 6. The CDR3 has 13 amino acids. This CDR3 is CASRWGEGETQYF. The CDR3 DNA is TGTGCCAGCAGATGGGGGGAGGGGGAGACCCAGTACTTC. The whole variable domain, remainder taken from reference TRBV5-8 and TRBJ2-5, is EAGVTQSPTHLIKTRGQQATLRCSPISGHTSVYWYQQALGLGLQFLLWYDEGEERNRGNFPPRFSGRQFPNYSSELNVNALELEDSALYLCASRWGEGETQYFGPGTRLLVL.

The J gene is TRBJ1-2, the V gene TRBV6-5; 9 bases match TRBD1. Germline CDR1 reads MNHEY; CDR2 reads SVGAGI. V lost 5 bases to trimming and J lost 3 bases; unmatched junction nucleotides: 7. There are 15 residues in the CDR3. The CDR3 DNA is TGTGCCAGCAGTATATATCGGACAGGGGACTATGGCTACACCTTC. Its translation: CASSIYRTGDYGYTF.